This paragraph reports one TCR beta chain. This sample is drawn from a study of blood T cells in healthy people across ages. About the research overall: Template switching retrieved approximately one barcoded beta molecule for each two T cells.

Using a J-beta primer mix together with a sample-barcoded 5' primer, a second PCR was run for roughly 7 to 11 cycles. MiXCR, run by TCRdb on the 5' RACE reads, gives a single entry per CDR3 protein. The sample contains about 760,000 distinct CDR3 sequences, around 25% of which appear only once. V gave up 7 bases and J gave up 3 bases; unmatched junction bases: 23. The CDR3 is made up of 19 amino acids. Per germline, CDR1 MDHEN and CDR2 SYDVKM. This same sample was also part of a study on T cells of mothers and their children. From that second work: Donors were three healthy Caucasian mothers and their six children. Per mother, over 9.5 million TCR beta CDR3 reads were obtained; per child, about 3 million.

The sequencing sample was made of blood. The source is a boy between 10 and 17 years old in good health. The V call is TRBV28, the J call TRBJ2-7; 8 bases line up with TRBD1. The CDR3 region is CASTQPGQVPLNGDYEQYF. The CDR3 nucleotides read TGTGCCAGCACCCAGCCGGGACAGGTTCCTCTTAACGGGGACTACGAGCAGTACTTC.